The source of this T cell receptor (beta chain) is a study of tumor-infiltrating lymphocytes in primary liver carcinoma. On the study more broadly: Male and female patients aged 30 to 69 years made up the cohort. Samples produced roughly 3.65 to 8 million productive TCRbeta reads, comparable across tissue types. Study-level points and caveats: Relative to tumor region pairs, the tumor-adjacent and tumor-blood pairs showed overlap that was lower.

Researchers drew blood RNA from unsorted whole blood and extracted germline DNA as well. Peripheral blood, around 4 milliliters, was collected prior to surgery. TCR beta cDNA was reverse-transcribed from roughly 520 ng of total RNA. The reaction used a constant-region primer and ProtoScript II reverse transcriptase. Amplification in three nested multiplex PCR rounds with slightly modified ARM-PCR gave rise to TCR beta libraries. TCRdb used MiXCR to reprocess the multiplex PCR reads, holding one entry per CDR3 protein. The data contain roughly 330,000 distinct CDR3 sequences, less than 70% of them seen just once; the ten biggest clones take up approximately 5.9%. The sample holds many counts of this clonotype. Its target is unknown. This sequence was found in a man in his forties with primary liver carcinoma and hepatitis B virus infection. The specimen was peripheral blood.

CDR3 region: CASSQSIVGGELFF. In nucleotides, the CDR3 is TGCGCCAGCAGCCAAAGTATAGTGGGCGGGGAGCTGTTTTTT. The chain is built from TRBV4-3 and TRBJ2-2, with no clear D. The V gene's germline CDR1 is LGHNA and CDR2 YSLEER. The CDR3 length is 14 residues. The V and J ends lost 2 bases and 7 bases respectively, with 11 bases between them.